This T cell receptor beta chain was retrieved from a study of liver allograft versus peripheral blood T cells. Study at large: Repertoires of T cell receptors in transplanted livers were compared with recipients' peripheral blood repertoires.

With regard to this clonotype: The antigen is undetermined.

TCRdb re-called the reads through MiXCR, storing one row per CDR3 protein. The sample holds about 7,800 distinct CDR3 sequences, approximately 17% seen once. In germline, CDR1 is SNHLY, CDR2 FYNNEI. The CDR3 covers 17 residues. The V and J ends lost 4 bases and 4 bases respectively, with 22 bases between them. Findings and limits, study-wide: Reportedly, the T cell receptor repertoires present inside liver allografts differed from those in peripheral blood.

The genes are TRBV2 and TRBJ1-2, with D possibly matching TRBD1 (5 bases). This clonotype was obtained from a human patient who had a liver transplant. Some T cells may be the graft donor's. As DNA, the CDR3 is TGTGCCAGCAGTGTACACGGGGCGCCCCTCGGAGGCTATGGCTACACCTTC. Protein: CASSVHGAPLGGYGYTF. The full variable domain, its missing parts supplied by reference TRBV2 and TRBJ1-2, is EPEVTQTPSHQVTQMGQEVILRCVPISNHLYFYWYRQILGQKVEFLVSFYNNEISEKSEIFDDQFSVERPDGSNFTLKIRSTKLEDSAMYFCASSVHGAPLGGYGYTFGSGTRLTVV.